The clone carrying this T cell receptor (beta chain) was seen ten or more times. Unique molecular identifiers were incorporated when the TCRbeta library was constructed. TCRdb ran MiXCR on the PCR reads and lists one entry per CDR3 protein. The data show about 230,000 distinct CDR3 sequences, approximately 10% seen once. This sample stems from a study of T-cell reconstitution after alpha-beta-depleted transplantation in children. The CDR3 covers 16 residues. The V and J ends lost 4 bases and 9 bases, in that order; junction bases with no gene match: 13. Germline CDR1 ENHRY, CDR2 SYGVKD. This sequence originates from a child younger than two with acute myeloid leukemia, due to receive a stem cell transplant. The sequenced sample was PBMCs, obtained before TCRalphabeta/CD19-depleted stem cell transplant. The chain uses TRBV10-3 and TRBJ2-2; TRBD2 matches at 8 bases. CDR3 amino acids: CAISGVLAGHHRELFF. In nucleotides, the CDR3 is TGTGCCATCAGTGGGGTGCTAGCGGGCCACCACCGGGAGCTGTTTTTT.